These T cell receptor beta chains were read from a single sample in a study of blood T cell repertoires in COVID-19. The protocol was immunoSEQ multiplex PCR, while the TCRdb copy is restricted to in-frame clones and leaves out a portion. Here the sample spans over 400,000 clones, 85% to 90% being singletons. Sequencing was performed on peripheral blood. The receptors come from a woman in her fifties or sixties with COVID-19, enrolled during active disease. The CDR3 runs from the conserved cysteine through the conserved F or W.

>TRBV10-3|TRBJ1-1
CAISDSLNTEAFF
>TRBV3-1/TRBV3-2|TRBJ2-1
CASSRGTGTGSDEQFF
>TRBV4-1|TRBJ2-1
CASSQGLAGGGEQFF
>TRBV20-1|TRBJ1-6
CSASYARDNSPLHF
>TRBV5-1|TRBJ1-2
CASSLEGRGLDGYTF
>TRBV27|TRBJ2-7
CASSRVFETGASYEQYF
>TRBV30|TRBJ1-6
CAWRRIQGFSNSPLHF
>TRBV15|TRBJ1-4
CATSRERGRIEKLFF
>TRBV6-4|TRBJ2-3
CASSENRGTDTQYF
>TRBV6-5|TRBJ2-2
CASSHSQGDTGELFF
>TRBV10-3|TRBJ1-1
CAIRAPIGNTEAFF
>TRBV30|TRBJ1-1
CAWTLGTGRTEAFF
>TRBV12-3/TRBV12-4|TRBJ1-2
CASSFQGSDGYTF
>TRBV2|TRBJ1-3
CASTVSGNTIYF
>TRBV5-4|TRBJ1-1
CASSPGTAGTEAFF
>TRBV27|TRBJ1-2
CASSFRPQVANYGYTF
>TRBV3-1/TRBV3-2|TRBJ2-3
CASSQRTDTQYF
>TRBV6-5|TRBJ2-5
CASSAGQVETQYF
>TRBV5-1|TRBJ1-1
CASSLAGANTEAFF
>TRBV6-5|TRBJ1-1
CASSYGPTGDTEAFF
>TRBV3-1/TRBV3-2|TRBJ1-2
CASSPDRDSYGYTF
>TRBV12-3/TRBV12-4|TRBJ2-1
CASTRTSGGDQFF
>TRBV5-1|TRBJ1-3
CASSLDQGAGNTIYF
>TRBV6-5|TRBJ2-1
CASSSTFSYNEQFF
>TRBV19|TRBJ2-7
CASSTTGGYEQYF
>TRBV3-1/TRBV3-2|TRBJ1-5
CASSQAGTGVIQPQHF
>TRBV4-1|TRBJ2-7
CASSHRRQGASYEQYF
>TRBV24-1|TRBJ2-1
CATSGTGGRDEQFF
>TRBV6-4|TRBJ2-3
CASSETLATDTQYF
>TRBV27|TRBJ2-2
CASSFLPRVGELFF
>TRBV5-1|TRBJ1-3
CASTERPQGTSGNTIYF
>TRBV2|TRBJ2-3
CASGATPAGGDAWGTQYF
>TRBV7-3|TRBJ2-7
CASSLIWGPVSEQYF
>TRBV7-9|TRBJ1-2
CASSLGRGDGYTF
>TRBV25-1|TRBJ1-2
CASSVGSHYGYTF
>TRBV14|TRBJ1-4
CASSQDPPFLLFPVFF
>TRBV18|TRBJ1-5
CASSPEGQELHQPQHF
>TRBV6-5|TRBJ2-7
CASSLGGTAPYEQYF
>TRBV7-9|TRBJ2-4
CASSPLLAKNIQYF
>TRBV11-2|TRBJ2-7
CASSLDRGSYEQYF
>TRBV29-1|TRBJ1-2
CSVTGGADYGYTF
>TRBV5-1|TRBJ2-7
CASSPSQGARFEQYF
>TRBV5-1|TRBJ2-7
CASSLEASGGNEQYF
>TRBV18|TRBJ2-7
CASSPNPTGTASYEQYF
>TRBV12-3/TRBV12-4|TRBJ1-1
CASSFREGTEAFF
>TRBV6-2/TRBV6-3|TRBJ1-5
CASSLRPGTALYSNQPQHF
>TRBV5-8|TRBJ1-6
CASSGRQNSPLHF
>TRBV29-1|TRBJ2-1
CSVGRLLSYNEQFF
>TRBV5-1|TRBJ1-5
CASIGRVGNSNQPQHF